The subject of this entry is one T cell receptor beta chain. This sample is part of a study of blood T cell repertoires in COVID-19. As originally analysed: Estimated nucleated cell counts came from reference gene primer amplification. Some clones are missing from TCRdb's copy, which holds only in-frame ones; the method was immunoSEQ multiplex PCR. V and J calls and clone size are given by that table; D and trimming were obtained from the DNA. Here the sample spans fewer than 350,000 clones, roughly 90% being singletons. The V end lost 2 bases, the J end lost 3 bases, and 10 bases lay between the germline ends. Germline V gene sequence: CDR1 MDHEN, CDR2 SYDVKM. This CDR3 spans 14 amino acids.

Specimen: PBMCs or T cells enriched from blood (not recorded which). The origin of this receptor is a young woman with acute COVID-19. The chain employs TRBV28 and TRBJ1-1, with D possibly TRBD1 on 5 matching bases. The CDR3 reads CASSLPGGYTEAFF. CDR3 DNA sequence: TGTGCCAGCAGTTTACCGGGGGGGTACACTGAAGCTTTCTTT. The full variable domain, completed using reference TRBV28 and TRBJ1-1, is DVKVTQSSRYLVKRTGEKVFLECVQDMDHENMFWYRQDPGLGLRLIYFSYDVKMKEKGDIPEGYSVSREKKERFSLILESASTNQTSMYLCASSLPGGYTEAFFGQGTRLTVV.